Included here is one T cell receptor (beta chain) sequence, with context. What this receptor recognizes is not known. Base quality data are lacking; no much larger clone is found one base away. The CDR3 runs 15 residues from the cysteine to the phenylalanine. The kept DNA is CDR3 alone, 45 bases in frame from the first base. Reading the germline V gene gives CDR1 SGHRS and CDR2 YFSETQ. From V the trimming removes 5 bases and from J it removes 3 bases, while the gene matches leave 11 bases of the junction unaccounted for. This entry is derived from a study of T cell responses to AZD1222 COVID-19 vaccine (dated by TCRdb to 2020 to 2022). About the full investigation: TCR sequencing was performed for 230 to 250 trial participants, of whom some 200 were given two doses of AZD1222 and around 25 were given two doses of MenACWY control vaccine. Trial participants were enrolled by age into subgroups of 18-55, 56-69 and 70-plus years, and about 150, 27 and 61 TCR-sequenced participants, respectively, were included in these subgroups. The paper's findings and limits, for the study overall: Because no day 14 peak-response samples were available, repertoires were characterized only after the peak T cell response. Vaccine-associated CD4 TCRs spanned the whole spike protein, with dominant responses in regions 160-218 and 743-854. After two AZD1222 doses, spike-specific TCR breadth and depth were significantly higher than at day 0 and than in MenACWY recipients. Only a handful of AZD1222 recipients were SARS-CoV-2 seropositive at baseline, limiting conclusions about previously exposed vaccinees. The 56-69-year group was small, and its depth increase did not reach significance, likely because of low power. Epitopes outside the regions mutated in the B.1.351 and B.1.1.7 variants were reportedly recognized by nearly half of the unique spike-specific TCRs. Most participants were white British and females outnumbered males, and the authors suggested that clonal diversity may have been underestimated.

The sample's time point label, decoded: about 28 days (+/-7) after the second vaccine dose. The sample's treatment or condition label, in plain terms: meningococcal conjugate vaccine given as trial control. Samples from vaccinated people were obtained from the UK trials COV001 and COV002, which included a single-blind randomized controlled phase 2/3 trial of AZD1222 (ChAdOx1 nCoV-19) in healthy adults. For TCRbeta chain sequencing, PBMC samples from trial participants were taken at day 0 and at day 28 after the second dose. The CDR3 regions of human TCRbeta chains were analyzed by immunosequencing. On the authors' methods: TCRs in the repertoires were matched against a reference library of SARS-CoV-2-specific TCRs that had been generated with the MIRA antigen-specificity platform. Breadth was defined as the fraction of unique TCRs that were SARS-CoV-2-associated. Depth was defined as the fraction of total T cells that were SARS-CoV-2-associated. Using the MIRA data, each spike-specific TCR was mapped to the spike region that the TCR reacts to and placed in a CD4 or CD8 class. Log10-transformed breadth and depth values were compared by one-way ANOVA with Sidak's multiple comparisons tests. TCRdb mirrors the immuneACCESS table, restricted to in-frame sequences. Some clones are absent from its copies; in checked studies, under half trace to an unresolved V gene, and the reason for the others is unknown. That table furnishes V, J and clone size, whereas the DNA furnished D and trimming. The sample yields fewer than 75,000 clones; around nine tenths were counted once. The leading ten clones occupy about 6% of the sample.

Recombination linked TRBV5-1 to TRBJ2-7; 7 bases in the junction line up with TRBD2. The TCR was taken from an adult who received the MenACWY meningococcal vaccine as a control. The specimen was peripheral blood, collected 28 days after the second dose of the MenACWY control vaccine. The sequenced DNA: TGCGCCAGCAGACGGGGGGAGCGGGATAGCTACGAGCAGTACTTC. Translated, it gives CASRRGERDSYEQYF.